This record looks at one T cell receptor beta chain sequence and its context. Its antigen is undetermined. These data are taken from a study of PD-1 blockade in classical Hodgkin lymphoma. Across the whole study: Patients were administered nivolumab (3 mg/kg intravenously) every 2 weeks.

Measured with immunoSEQ multiplex PCR; TCRdb has only the in-frame clones, and not every one. The sample has around 7,000 clones; over 60% are singletons. Study-wide findings and caveats: Repertoire differences lack defined causes, possibly disease activity or prior therapy. In newly diagnosed patients, baseline TCR diversity was reportedly below that of healthy donors.

Relapse was seen in all patients after autologous stem cell transplantation, and brentuximab vedotin exposure was variable. Sequencing was performed on peripheral blood mononuclear cells (PBMCs), taken at baseline. The sequence was obtained from a human donor with classical Hodgkin lymphoma.

This CDR3 is CASRQGSTGELFF. The DNA of the CDR3 is TGTGCCAGTAGACAGGGTAGCACCGGGGAGCTGTTTTTT. The rearrangement uses TRBV19 and TRBJ2-2; D is perhaps TRBD1 (6 bases). The CDR3 spans 13 residues. With 6 bases removed from V and 4 bases from J, the gap between germline ends came to 9 bases. Germline loops: CDR1 LNHDA, CDR2 SQIVND (reference sequence).